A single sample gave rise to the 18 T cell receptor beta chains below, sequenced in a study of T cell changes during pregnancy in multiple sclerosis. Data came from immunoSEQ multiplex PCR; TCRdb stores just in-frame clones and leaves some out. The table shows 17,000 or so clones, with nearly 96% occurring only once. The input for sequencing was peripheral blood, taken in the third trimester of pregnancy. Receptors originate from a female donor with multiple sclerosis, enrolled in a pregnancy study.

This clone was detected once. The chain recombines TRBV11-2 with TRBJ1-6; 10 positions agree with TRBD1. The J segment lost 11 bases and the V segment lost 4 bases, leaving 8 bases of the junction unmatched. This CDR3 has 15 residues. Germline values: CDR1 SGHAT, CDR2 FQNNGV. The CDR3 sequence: CASSYHRDRGPPLHF. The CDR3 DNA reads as TGTGCCAGCAGCTACCACCGGGACAGGGGTCCACCCCTCCACTTT.

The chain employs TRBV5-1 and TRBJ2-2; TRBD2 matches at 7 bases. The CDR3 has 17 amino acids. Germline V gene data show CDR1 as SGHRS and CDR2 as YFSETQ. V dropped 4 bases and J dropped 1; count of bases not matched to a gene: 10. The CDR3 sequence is CASSPPVTGGNTGELFF. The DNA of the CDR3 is TGCGCCAGCAGCCCCCCCGTGACGGGAGGGAACACCGGGGAGCTGTTTTTT.

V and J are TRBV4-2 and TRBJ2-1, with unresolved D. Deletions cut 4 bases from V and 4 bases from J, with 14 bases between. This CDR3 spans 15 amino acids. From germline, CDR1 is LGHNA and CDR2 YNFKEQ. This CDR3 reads CASSPLREVYNEQFF. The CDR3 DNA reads TGTGCCAGCAGCCCTCTCCGAGAGGTTTACAATGAGCAGTTCTTC.

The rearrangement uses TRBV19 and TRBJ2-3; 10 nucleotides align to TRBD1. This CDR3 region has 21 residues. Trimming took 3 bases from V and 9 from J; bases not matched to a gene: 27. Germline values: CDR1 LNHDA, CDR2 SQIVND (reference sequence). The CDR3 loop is CASSILPSLGQGPFRQVTQYF. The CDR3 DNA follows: TGTGCCAGTAGTATCCTCCCGAGTTTGGGACAGGGGCCCTTTCGACAGGTAACGCAGTATTTT.

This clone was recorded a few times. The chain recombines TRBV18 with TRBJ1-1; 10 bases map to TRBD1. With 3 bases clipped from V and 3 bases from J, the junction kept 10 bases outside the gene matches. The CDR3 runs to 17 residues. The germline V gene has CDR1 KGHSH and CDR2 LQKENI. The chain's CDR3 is CASSPNRQGAKDTEAFF. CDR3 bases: TGTGCCAGCTCACCTAACCGACAGGGGGCGAAGGACACTGAAGCTTTCTTT.

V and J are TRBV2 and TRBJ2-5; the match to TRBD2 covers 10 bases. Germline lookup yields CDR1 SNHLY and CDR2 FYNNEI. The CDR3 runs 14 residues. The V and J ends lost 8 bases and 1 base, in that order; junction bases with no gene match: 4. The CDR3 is CASGGTSAQETQYF. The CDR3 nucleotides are TGTGCCAGCGGGGGGACTAGCGCCCAAGAGACCCAGTACTTC.

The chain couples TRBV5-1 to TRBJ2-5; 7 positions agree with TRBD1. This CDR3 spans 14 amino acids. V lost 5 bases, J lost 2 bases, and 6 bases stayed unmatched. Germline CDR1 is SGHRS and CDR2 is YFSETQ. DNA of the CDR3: TGCGCCAGCAGTTACTCGGGACAGCAAGAGACCCAGTACTTC. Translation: CASSYSGQQETQYF.

The DNA for the CDR3 is TGTGCCAGCAGCACCCCATCCGGGGGAGGACAAGAGACCCAGTACTTC. The encoded protein is CASSTPSGGGQETQYF. This chain uses TRBV9 with TRBJ2-5; tentatively, D is TRBD2 (6 bases). The CDR3 consists of 16 residues. V lost 4 bases to trimming and J lost 2 bases, with 18 bases between them. Germline V gene sequence: CDR1 SGDLS, CDR2 YYNGEE. Together with reference TRBV9 and TRBJ2-5, the CDR3 gives the full variable domain: DSGVTQTPKHLITATGQRVTLRCSPRSGDLSVYWYQQSLDQGLQFLIQYYNGEERAKGNILERFSAQQFPDLHSELNLSSLELGDSALYFCASSTPSGGGQETQYFGPGTRLLVL.

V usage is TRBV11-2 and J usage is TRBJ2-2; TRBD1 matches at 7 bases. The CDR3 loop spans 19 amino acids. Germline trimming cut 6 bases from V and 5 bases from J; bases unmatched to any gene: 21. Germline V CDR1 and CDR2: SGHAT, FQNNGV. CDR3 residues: CASSSFGHRGRVMTGELFF. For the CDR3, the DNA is TGTGCCAGCAGTTCCTTTGGCCACAGGGGTCGGGTAATGACCGGGGAGCTGTTTTTT. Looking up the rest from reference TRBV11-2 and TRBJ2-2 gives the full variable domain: EAGVAQSPRYKIIEKRQSVAFWCNPISGHATLYWYQQILGQGPKLLIQFQNNGVVDDSQLPKDRFSAERLKGVDSTLKIQPAKLEDSAVYLCASSSFGHRGRVMTGELFFGEGSRLTVL.

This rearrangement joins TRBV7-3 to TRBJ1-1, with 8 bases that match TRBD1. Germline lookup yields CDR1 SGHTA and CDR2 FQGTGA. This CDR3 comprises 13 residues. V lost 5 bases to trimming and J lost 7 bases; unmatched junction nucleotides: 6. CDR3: CASSVEGQGEAFF. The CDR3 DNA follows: TGTGCCAGCAGCGTGGAAGGACAGGGTGAAGCTTTCTTT. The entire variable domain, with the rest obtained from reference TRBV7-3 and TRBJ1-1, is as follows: GAGVSQTPSNKVTEKGKYVELRCDPISGHTALYWYRQSLGQGPEFLIYFQGTGAADDSGLPNDRFFAVRPEGSVSTLKIQRTERGDSAVYLCASSVEGQGEAFFGQGTRLTVV.

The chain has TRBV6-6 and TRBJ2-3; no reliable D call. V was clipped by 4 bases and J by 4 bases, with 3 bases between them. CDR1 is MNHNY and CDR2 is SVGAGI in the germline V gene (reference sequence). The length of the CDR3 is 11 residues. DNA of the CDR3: TGTGCCAGCAGTTCGGCAGATACGCAGTATTTT. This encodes CASSSADTQYF.

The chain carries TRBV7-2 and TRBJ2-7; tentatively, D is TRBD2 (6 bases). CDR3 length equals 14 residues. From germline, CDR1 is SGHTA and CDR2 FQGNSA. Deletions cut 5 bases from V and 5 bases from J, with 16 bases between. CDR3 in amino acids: CASSLQEGLNEQYF. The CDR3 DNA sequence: TGTGCCAGCAGCCTCCAGGAGGGTCTTAACGAGCAGTACTTC.

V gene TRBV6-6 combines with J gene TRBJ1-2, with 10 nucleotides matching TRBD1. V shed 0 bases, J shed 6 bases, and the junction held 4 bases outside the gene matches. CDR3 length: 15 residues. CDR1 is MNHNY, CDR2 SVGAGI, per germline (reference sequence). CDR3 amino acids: CASSYSTGGFHGYTF. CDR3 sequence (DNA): TGTGCCAGCAGTTACTCGACAGGGGGCTTTCATGGCTACACCTTC.

In nucleotides, the CDR3 is TGTGCCAGCAGCTTAACGGGTGGGACAGGGGTCCGGGATACGCAGTATTTT. Encoded protein: CASSLTGGTGVRDTQYF. The V and J genes are TRBV7-3 and TRBJ2-3; TRBD1 matches 10 bases. From germline, CDR1 is SGHTA and CDR2 FQGTGA. This CDR3 has 17 amino acids. The trim removed 0 bases at V and 6 bases at J, leaving 9 bases unmatched.

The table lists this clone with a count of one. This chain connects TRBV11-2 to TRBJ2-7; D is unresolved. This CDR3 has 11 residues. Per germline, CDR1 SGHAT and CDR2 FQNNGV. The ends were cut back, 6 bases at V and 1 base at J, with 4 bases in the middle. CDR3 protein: CASSYSYEQYF. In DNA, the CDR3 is TGTGCCAGCAGTTATTCCTACGAGCAGTACTTC.

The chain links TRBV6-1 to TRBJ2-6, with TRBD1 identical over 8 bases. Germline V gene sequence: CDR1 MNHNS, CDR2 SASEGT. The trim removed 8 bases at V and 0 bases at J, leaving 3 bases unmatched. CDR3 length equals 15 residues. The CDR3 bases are TGTGCCAGCGATACAGGGGGCTCTGGGGCCAACGTCCTGACTTTC. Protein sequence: CASDTGGSGANVLTF.

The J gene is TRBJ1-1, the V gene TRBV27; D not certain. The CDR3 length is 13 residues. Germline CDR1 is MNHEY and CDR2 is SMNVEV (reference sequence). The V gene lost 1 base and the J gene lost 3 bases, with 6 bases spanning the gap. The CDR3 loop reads CASSLLEHTEAFF. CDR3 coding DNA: TGTGCCAGCAGTTTATTGGAGCACACTGAAGCTTTCTTT.

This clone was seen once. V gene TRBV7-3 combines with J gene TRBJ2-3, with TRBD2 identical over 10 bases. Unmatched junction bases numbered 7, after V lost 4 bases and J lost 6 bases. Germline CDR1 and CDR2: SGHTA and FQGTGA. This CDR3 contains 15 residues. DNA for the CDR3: TGTGCCAGCAGCTCCTCTAGCGGGAGATCGGATACGCAGTATTTT. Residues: CASSSSSGRSDTQYF.